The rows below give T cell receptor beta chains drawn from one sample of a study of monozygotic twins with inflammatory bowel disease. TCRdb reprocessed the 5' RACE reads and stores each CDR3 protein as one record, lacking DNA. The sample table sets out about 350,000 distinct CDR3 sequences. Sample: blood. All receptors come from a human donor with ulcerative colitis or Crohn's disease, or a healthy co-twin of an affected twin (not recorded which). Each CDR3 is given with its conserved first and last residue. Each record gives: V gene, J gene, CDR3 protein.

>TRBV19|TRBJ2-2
CASRQGALTGELFF
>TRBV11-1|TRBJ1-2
CASSLYPPDRVIGYGYTF
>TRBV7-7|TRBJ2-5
CASSPAGKETQYF
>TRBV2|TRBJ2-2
CATRELTGNTGELFF
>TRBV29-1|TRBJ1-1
CSVARPAGTEAFF
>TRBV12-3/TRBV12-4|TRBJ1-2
CASSLSLANYGYTF
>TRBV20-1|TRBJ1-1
CSASSGTGGEAF
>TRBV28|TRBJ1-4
CASSLNRGFNEKLFF
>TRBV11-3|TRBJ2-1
CASSLEAGGNEQFF
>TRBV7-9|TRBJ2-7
CASSLRSDEQYF